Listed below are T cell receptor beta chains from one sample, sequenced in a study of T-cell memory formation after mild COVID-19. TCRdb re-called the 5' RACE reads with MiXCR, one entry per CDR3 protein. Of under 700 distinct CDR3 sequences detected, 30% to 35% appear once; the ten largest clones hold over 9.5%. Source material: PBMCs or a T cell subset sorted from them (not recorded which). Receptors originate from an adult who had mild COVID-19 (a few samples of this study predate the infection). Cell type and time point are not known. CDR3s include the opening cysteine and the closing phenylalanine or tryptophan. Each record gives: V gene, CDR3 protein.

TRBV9,CASSVGKGRYEQYF
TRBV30,CAWSKTGSYNEQFF
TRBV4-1,CASSQEDTQYF
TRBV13,CASSPTREWSGVPSYNEQFF
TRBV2,CASSDGQRNF
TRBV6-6,CASSSTGAQTPQHF
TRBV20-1,CSARQAQGRDTQYF
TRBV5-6,CASSLGYLYEQYF
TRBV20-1,CSAREGVGDTQYF
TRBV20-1,CSAWGDPYEQYF
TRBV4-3,CASSRGSGANYGYTF
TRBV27,CASIRTSGLYNEQFF
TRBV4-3,CASSHYRGGNQPQHF
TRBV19,CASRADFLRNEQFF
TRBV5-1,CASSLYGQGYNEQFF